Presented here are 22 T cell receptor delta chains from one specimen sequenced in a study of gamma-delta T cells after stem cell transplantation. TCRdb called clones from the RT-PCR reads again using CATT. The sample holds around 3,500 delta-chain clones, 9.5% to 13% seen once. Sequencing was carried out using gamma-delta T cells. These receptors came from a human donor. It is not recorded whose cells these are; they may come from a transplant donor.

The table lists this clone with a few counts. This rearrangement joins TRDV1 to TRDJ2, with 12 nucleotides matching TRDD3. Per germline, CDR1 TSWWSYY and CDR2 QGS. Trimming took 5 bases from V and 0 from J; bases not matched to a gene: 31. The CDR3 is 26 residues long. CDR3 amino acids: CALGMGAFLLTGGYNGLTTLTAQLFF. The CDR3 coding sequence is TGTGCTCTTGGGATGGGGGCCTTCCTACTTACTGGGGGATACAATGGCCTTACAACTTTGACAGCACAACTCTTCTTT.

This clone is classed as medium-sized. The chain combines TRDV3 with TRDJ1; tentative D call: TRDD2 (8 bases). In germline, CDR1 is TVYSNPD, CDR2 GDNSRS (reference sequence). V gave up 5 bases and J gave up 1 base, with 35 bases separating them. The CDR3 contains 20 residues. The CDR3 loop is CAVFLLLPMSWGNATDKLIF. DNA of the CDR3: TGTGCCGTCTTCCTACTTCTCCCAATGAGTTGGGGGAACGCCACCGATAAACTCATCTTT. Variable domain in full (rest from reference TRDV3 and TRDJ1): CDKVTQSSPDQTVASGSEVVLLCTYDTVYSNPDLFWYRIRPDYSFQFVFYGDNSRSEGADFTQGRFSVKHILTQKAFHLVISPVRTEDSATYYCAVFLLLPMSWGNATDKLIFGKGTRVTVEP.

Judged by abundance, this clone is medium-sized. CDR3 sequence: CACDKLLGDILDTRQMFF. The DNA of the CDR3 is TGTGCCTGTGACAAGTTACTGGGGGATATCTTGGACACCCGACAGATGTTTTTC. V is TRDV2 and J is TRDJ3; 11 bases are a match to TRDD3. CDR1 is GEAIGNYY, CDR2 EKD, per germline. V was clipped by 2 bases and J by 6 bases; unmatched bases: 8. The CDR3 covers 18 residues.

This clone counts as large. The V gene is TRAV29/DV5, the J gene TRDJ1; the match to TRDD3 covers 8 bases. Unmatched junction bases numbered 20, after V lost 3 bases and J lost 7 bases. The CDR3 totals 17 residues. The V gene's germline CDR1 is NSMFDY and CDR2 ISSIKDK. In DNA, the CDR3 is TGTGCAGCAATACCCATTCCCACTTTTGGGGGATTGGGTAAACTCATCTTT. Protein sequence: CAAIPIPTFGGLGKLIF. The full variable domain, in which reference TRAV29/DV5 and TRDJ1 provide the parts outside the CDR3, is DQQVKQNSPSLSVQEGRISILNCDYTNSMFDYFLWYKKYPAEGPTFLISISSIKDKNEDGRFTVFLNKSAKHLSLHIVPSQPGDSAVYFCAAIPIPTFGGLGKLIFGKGTRVTVEP.

The chain joins TRDV3 to TRDJ1, with no clear D. CDR3 length equals 13 residues. V lost 5 bases, J lost 7 bases, and 20 bases lay in between. Germline V gene lookup returns CDR1 TVYSNPD and CDR2 GDNSRS (reference sequence). The CDR3 nucleotides are TGTGCCCTCAATACTTCGTACTCGGGTAAACTCATCTTT. As protein: CALNTSYSGKLIF. Full variable domain (rest looked up from reference TRDV3 and TRDJ1): CDKVTQSSPDQTVASGSEVVLLCTYDTVYSNPDLFWYRIRPDYSFQFVFYGDNSRSEGADFTQGRFSVKHILTQKAFHLVISPVRTEDSATYYCALNTSYSGKLIFGKGTRVTVEP.

The chain carries TRDV1 and TRDJ1, with 7 bases identical to TRDD3. CDR3 size: 17 residues. With V trimmed by 2 bases and J by 3 bases, 12 bases remained unmatched. Germline V gene lookup returns CDR1 TSWWSYY and CDR2 QGS. CDR3 sequence reads: CALGEGLRIREPDKLIF. The DNA for the CDR3 is TGTGCTCTTGGGGAAGGACTAAGGATACGCGAGCCCGATAAACTCATCTTT.

V is TRDV2 and J is TRDJ2; 9 bases fit TRDD3. Germline matching of the DNA provided the J gene here, since TCRdb leaves it blank. The CDR3 extends over 15 amino acids. Germline lookup yields CDR1 GEAIGNYY and CDR2 EKD. V dropped 2 bases and J dropped 1; count of bases not matched to a gene: 1. The CDR3 sequence is CACDILGDLTAQLFF. The DNA for the CDR3 is TGTGCCTGTGACATACTGGGGGATTTGACAGCACAACTCTTCTTT.

The CDR3 DNA reads as TGTGCTTATCGTCCTTCCTACGGGCACTGGGGAGTTCGACTCATCTTT. It encodes CAYRPSYGHWGVRLIF. This chain connects TRAV38-2/DV8 to TRDJ1; TRDD2 aligns across 9 bases. Germline CDR1 and CDR2: TSESDYY and QEAYKQQN. CDR3 length equals 16 residues. The V and J ends lost 7 bases and 10 bases, in that order; junction bases with no gene match: 20.

The chain joins TRDV1 to TRDJ1; 13 nucleotides match TRDD3. The CDR3 has 20 residues. The germline CDR1 and CDR2 sequences are TSWWSYY and QGS. Losses at the gene ends were 8 bases for V and 1 base for J; bases not matched to a gene: 19. Here the CDR3 DNA reads TGTGCTCTTTGCCTGGGCGATACTGGGGGATACGCCCGCCTCACCGATAAACTCATCTTT. As protein: CALCLGDTGGYARLTDKLIF.

The V gene is uncalled and the J gene is TRDJ2; the table's D call of TRDD3 was not tested on the DNA. The CDR3 covers 19 residues. CDR3 sequence (DNA): TGTGCTCTTGGGGCCCCAAAACATGGGGGAAACGCATCGACAGCACAACTCTTCTTT. Its translation is CALGAPKHGGNASTAQLFF.

This clone was observed a few times. The chain uses TRDV1 and TRDJ1; 9 positions match TRDD3. CDR1 and CDR2 (germline): TSWWSYY, QGS. The CDR3 is 19 residues long. Losses at the gene ends were 2 bases for V and 9 bases for J; bases not matched to a gene: 22. The CDR3 DNA is TGTGCTCTTGGGGAAGGAGCGAGCCTCTATACTGGGGGAAGGGAGGAACTCATCTTT. Its protein product is CALGEGASLYTGGREELIF.

As for this clone: The junction differs from germline at one of its ends, possibly a read error. The gene calls are TRDV1 and TRDJ1; D is perhaps TRDD3 (6 bases). The J gene, left out of TCRdb, was set here by checking the DNA against germline. This CDR3 comprises 19 residues. CDR1 and CDR2 from the germline V gene are TSWWSYY and QGS. DNA of the CDR3: TGTGCTATTGGAACTTCCGAGGGGGACCCGGGTTATAGTACCGATAAACTCATCTTT. It codes for CAIGTSEGDPGYSTDKLIF.

This clone has just one count. Just one base apart from a much larger clone, this may be a read error. V is TRDV2 and J is TRDJ3, with 8 bases fitting TRDD3. TCRdb offers no J gene call, so here the DNA was matched to germline to obtain one. CDR3 length: 18 amino acids. Germline-derived CDR1 and CDR2 are GEAIGNYY and EKD. CDR3 protein: CACDSTGGSSRDTRQMFF. In nucleotides, the CDR3 is TGTGCCTGTGACAGTACTGGGGGGAGCTCCCGGGACACCCGACAGATGTTTTTC.

This clone was observed a handful of times. This sequence joins TRAV29/DV5 and TRDJ1, with D possibly called TRDD2 or TRDD3 (5 bases each). The V gene lost 0 bases and the J gene lost 1 base, with 28 bases spanning the gap. CDR3 length: 20 amino acids. Germline CDR1 NSMFDY, CDR2 ISSIKDK. In DNA, the CDR3 is TGTGCAGCAAGCGCGTGGGTAGACCTACTAGCGCTGGGTCCCACCGATAAACTCATCTTT. The encoded protein is CAASAWVDLLALGPTDKLIF. Full variable domain (remainder filled in from reference TRAV29/DV5 and TRDJ1): DQQVKQNSPSLSVQEGRISILNCDYTNSMFDYFLWYKKYPAEGPTFLISISSIKDKNEDGRFTVFLNKSAKHLSLHIVPSQPGDSAVYFCAASAWVDLLALGPTDKLIFGKGTRVTVEP.

In this sample, this clone turned up a few times. A junction end diverges from the germline sequence, so it may reflect a read error. The same CDR3 can be traced to other DNA sequences in this sample. V gene TRDV1 combines with J gene TRDJ2, with D possibly being TRDD3 (6 bases). The CDR3 extends over 21 amino acids. Per the germline V gene, CDR1 is TSWWSYY and CDR2 is QGS. The CDR3: CALGGVGPRWDMPLGWAQLFF. The CDR3 DNA follows: TGTGCTCTCGGGGGAGTGGGCCCCAGGTGGGATATGCCCCTCGGGTGGGCACAACTCTTCTTT.

As concerns this clone: A much larger clone is a single base away; this may be a read error. Other DNA sequences in the same sample also yield this CDR3. This chain links TRDV2 with TRDJ1; 10 bases are a match to TRDD3. The CDR3 is made up of 15 amino acids. Germline V CDR1 and CDR2: GEAIGNYY, EKD. CDR3: CACDTVLGDTDKLIF. The CDR3 bases are TGTGCCTGCGACACCGTACTGGGGGATACCGATAAACTCATCTTT.

By share of the sample, this clone is large. V gene TRDV2 combines with J gene TRDJ3, with 10 bases that match TRDD3. V shed 2 bases and J 0 bases; nucleotides not matched to a gene: 0. Germline values: CDR1 GEAIGNYY, CDR2 EKD. This CDR3 comprises 17 residues. The CDR3 sequence is CACDNWGISWDTRQMFF. The CDR3 DNA sequence: TGTGCCTGTGACAACTGGGGGATCTCCTGGGACACCCGACAGATGTTTTTC.

The chain has TRDV1 and TRDJ1; TRDD3 might be the D (6 bases). TCRdb supplies no J gene; here it was assigned by aligning the nucleotide sequence to germline. There are 20 residues in the CDR3. Trimming took off 4 bases at V and 1 base at J, with 28 bases between the two ends. The V gene's germline CDR1 is TSWWSYY and CDR2 QGS. As DNA, the CDR3 is TGTGCTCTTGGGGTCCCCCCCTACTGGGACTGGGAGTTGGCCACCGATAAACTCATCTTT. Translation gives CALGVPPYWDWELATDKLIF.

The chain couples TRDV3 to TRDJ1, with 13 bases identical to TRDD3. The germline V gene has CDR1 TVYSNPD and CDR2 GDNSRS (reference sequence). This CDR3 comprises 16 residues. V gave up 1 base and J gave up 2 bases; unmatched junction bases: 7. CDR3 bases: TGTGCCTTTAAAAACCTACTGGGGGATACGACCGATAAACTCATCTTT. It translates to CAFKNLLGDTTDKLIF.

This clone was seen only a few times. This CDR3 is also generated by other DNA sequences in the sample. The chain carries TRDV1 and TRDJ1, with 10 bases fitting TRDD3. Germline CDR1 reads TSWWSYY; CDR2 reads QGS. The CDR3 consists of 19 residues. The trim removed 2 bases at V and 2 bases at J, leaving 14 bases unmatched. The CDR3 loop is CALGEGPGRGIRSTDKLIF. CDR3 DNA sequence: TGTGCTCTTGGGGAAGGGCCCGGAAGGGGGATACGCTCTACCGATAAACTCATCTTT.

By proportion, this clone is medium-sized. This sequence joins TRAV29/DV5 and TRDJ1; D unresolved. The germline V gene has CDR1 NSMFDY and CDR2 ISSIKDK. This CDR3 is built from 15 residues. Trimming shortened V by 0 bases and J by 4 bases, and 16 bases separated the two germline ends. This chain's CDR3 is CAASGTPVRGDKLIF. The DNA of the CDR3 is TGTGCAGCAAGCGGAACCCCCGTACGAGGCGATAAACTCATCTTT. Based on the CDR3 plus reference TRAV29/DV5 and TRDJ1, the full variable domain is DQQVKQNSPSLSVQEGRISILNCDYTNSMFDYFLWYKKYPAEGPTFLISISSIKDKNEDGRFTVFLNKSAKHLSLHIVPSQPGDSAVYFCAASGTPVRGDKLIFGKGTRVTVEP.

This chain joins TRDV1 and TRDJ1; TRDD3 aligns across 8 bases. The J gene is absent in TCRdb and was assigned here via DNA matching to germline. Trimming took 1 base from V and 7 from J; bases not matched to a gene: 23. The germline V gene encodes CDR1 TSWWSYY and CDR2 QGS. The CDR3 length is 20 residues. For the CDR3, the DNA is TGTGCTCTTGGGGAACCCGATACGAATACACTGGGGGTCCCGAGGGGTAAACTCATCTTT. Translation gives CALGEPDTNTLGVPRGKLIF.